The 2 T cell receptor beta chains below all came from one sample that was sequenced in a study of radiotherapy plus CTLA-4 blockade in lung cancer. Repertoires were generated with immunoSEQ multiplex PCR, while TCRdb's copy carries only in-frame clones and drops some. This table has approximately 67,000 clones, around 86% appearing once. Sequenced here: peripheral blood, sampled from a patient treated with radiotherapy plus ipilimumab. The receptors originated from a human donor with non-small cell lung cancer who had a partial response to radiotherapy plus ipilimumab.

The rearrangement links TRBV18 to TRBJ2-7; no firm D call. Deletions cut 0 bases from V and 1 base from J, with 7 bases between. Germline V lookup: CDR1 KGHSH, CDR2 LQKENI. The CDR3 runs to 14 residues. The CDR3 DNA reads TGTGCCAGCTCACCACCATCAGTATCCTACGAGCAGTACTTC. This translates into CASSPPSVSYEQYF.

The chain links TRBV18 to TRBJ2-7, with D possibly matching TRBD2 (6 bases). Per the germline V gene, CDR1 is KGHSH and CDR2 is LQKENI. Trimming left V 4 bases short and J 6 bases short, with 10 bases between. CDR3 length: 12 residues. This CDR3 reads CASSLGTLEQYF. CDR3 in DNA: TGTGCCAGCTCACTCGGGACTCTCGAGCAGTACTTC. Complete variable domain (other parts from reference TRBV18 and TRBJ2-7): NAGVMQNPRHLVRRRGQEARLRCSPMKGHSHVYWYRQLPEEGLKFMVYLQKENIIDESGMPKERFSAEFPKEGPSILRIQQVVRGDSAAYFCASSLGTLEQYFGPGTRLTVT.